This TCR beta chain emerged from a study of regulatory T cells in long-lasting Graves disease. CDR3 regions were amplified by Arm-PCR using iRepertoire HTBI primers to build TCR beta libraries. TCRdb passed the multiplex PCR reads through MiXCR, listing each CDR3 protein once. The sample gives about half a million distinct CDR3 sequences, 9.5% to 15% of which show up once; around 10% is in the top ten. Findings and caveats of the study: TRBV28, TRBJ1-2 and TRBJ2-5 were segments that persistent disease favored. Limited samples may have lowered accuracy.

This clonotype was counted ten times or more. Its antigen is not known. CDR1 and CDR2 from the germline V gene are MNHNS and SASEGT. CDR3 length equals 16 residues. V was clipped by 6 bases and J by 9 bases; unmatched bases: 17. Time point defined: newly diagnosed GD, antithyroid drugs for less than 3 months. Extracted PBMC RNA gave rise to the TCR library. These sequences were also reported in another study, on T cells in Graves' hyperthyroidism and ophthalmopathy. This second study notes: RT-PCR in the first round (using the HTBI primer set) targeted the TCR CDR3. Most thyroid clonotypes that were expanded above 0.001 also turned up in blood.

The sequence came from a woman aged 25-40 years with Graves disease. The chain has TRBV6-1 and TRBJ1-5; 7 bases align to TRBD1. Sequencing used peripheral blood mononuclear cells (PBMCs), obtained at new diagnosis, from a patient treated with antithyroid drugs. The CDR3 DNA is TGTGCCAGCAGCCAGTACCAACAGGGGTTATCAAGGCCCCAGCATTTT. It codes for CASSQYQQGLSRPQHF.